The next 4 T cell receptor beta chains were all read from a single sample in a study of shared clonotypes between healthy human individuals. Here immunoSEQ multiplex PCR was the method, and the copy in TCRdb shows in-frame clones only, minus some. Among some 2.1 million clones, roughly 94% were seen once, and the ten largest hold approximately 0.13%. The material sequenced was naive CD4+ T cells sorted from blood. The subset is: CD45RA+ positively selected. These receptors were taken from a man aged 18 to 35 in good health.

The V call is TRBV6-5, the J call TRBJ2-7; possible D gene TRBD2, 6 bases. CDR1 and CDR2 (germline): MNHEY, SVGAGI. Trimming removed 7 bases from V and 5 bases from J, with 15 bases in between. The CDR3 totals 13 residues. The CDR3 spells CASTFGGRDEQYF. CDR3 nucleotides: TGTGCCAGCACCTTTGGAGGGCGGGACGAGCAGTACTTC.

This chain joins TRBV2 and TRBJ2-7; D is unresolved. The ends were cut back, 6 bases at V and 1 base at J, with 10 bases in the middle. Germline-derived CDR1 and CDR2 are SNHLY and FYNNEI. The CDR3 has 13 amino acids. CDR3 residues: CASRDLSSYEQYF. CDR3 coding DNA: TGTGCCAGCAGGGACCTATCTTCCTACGAGCAGTACTTC.

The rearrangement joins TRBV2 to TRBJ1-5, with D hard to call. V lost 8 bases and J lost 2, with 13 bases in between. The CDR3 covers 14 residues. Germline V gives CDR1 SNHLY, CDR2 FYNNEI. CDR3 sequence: CASSLTEGNQPQHF. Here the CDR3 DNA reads TGTGCCAGCTCGTTAACTGAGGGCAATCAGCCCCAGCATTTT.

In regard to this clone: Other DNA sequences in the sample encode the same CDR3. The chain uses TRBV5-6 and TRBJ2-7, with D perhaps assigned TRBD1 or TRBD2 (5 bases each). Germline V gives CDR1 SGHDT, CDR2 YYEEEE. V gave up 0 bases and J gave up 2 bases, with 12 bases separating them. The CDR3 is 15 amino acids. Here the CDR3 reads CASSLEPGPTYEQYF. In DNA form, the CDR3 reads TGTGCCAGCAGCTTGGAGCCGGGACCGACCTACGAGCAGTACTTC.